Listed below are T cell receptor beta chains from one sample, sequenced in a study of post-analysis software for immune sequencing data. TCRdb re-called the PCR reads through MiXCR, storing one row per CDR3 protein. The sample carries about 620,000 distinct CDR3 sequences, roughly 40% recorded once. Material: blood. The receptors here all came from a girl aged 10 to 17 with multiple sclerosis. The CDR3 runs from the conserved cysteine through the conserved F or W. Each record gives: D gene, J gene, clone size, V gene, CDR3 protein. D genes are given only for firm matches. The listing skips clone size in some rows; elsewhere it reads once, few, many or a size class.

TRBD1	TRBJ1-2	.	TRBV20-1	CSAVLTGPRDGYTF
TRBD2	TRBJ2-1	.	TRBV10-2	CASSGLAGAGYNEQFF
TRBD1	TRBJ2-7	many	TRBV12-3/TRBV12-4	CASSSWTGAEQYF
TRBD1	TRBJ2-1	.	TRBV5-1	CASSSPRGQGGYYNEQFF
.	TRBJ2-5	few	TRBV6-5	CASSYGGPPQTQYF
.	TRBJ1-5	.	TRBV20-1	CSASGSSNQPQHF
.	TRBJ2-5	.	TRBV6-6	CASSYSILGGAETQYF
.	TRBJ1-2	.	TRBV7-8	CASSALPGLNNYGYTF
.	TRBJ2-3	.	TRBV12-3/TRBV12-4	CASSFFGTDTQYF
TRBD2	TRBJ2-7	.	TRBV5-1	CASSSTGTSGRGSGSEQYF
.	TRBJ1-5	.	TRBV5-6	CASSLTGKQPQHF
.	TRBJ2-7	.	TRBV10-3	CAISELSYAQYF
.	TRBJ2-3	.	TRBV20-1	CSARKQGAPTDTQYF
.	TRBJ2-1	few	TRBV6-5	CASSYSTGANLQFF
.	TRBJ2-7	.	TRBV20-1	CSASDQTYEQYF
TRBD2	TRBJ2-3	once	TRBV18	CASSPRTTSGGDTQYF
.	TRBJ2-7	few	TRBV29-1	CSVETPGDGVSYEQYF
.	TRBJ1-2	once	TRBV20-1	CSAPGRLGNGYTF
.	TRBJ1-1	.	TRBV12-3/TRBV12-4	CASSLDSATRVAFF
TRBD1	TRBJ2-7	.	TRBV5-5	CASSRPGQGLHEQYF
.	TRBJ2-7	.	TRBV29-1	CSVGRTGREQYF
.	TRBJ1-2	.	TRBV18	CASSQSGHPGVGYTF